The entry below describes one T cell receptor beta chain. Its antigen remains unidentified. Germline lookup yields CDR1 SGHAT and CDR2 FQNNGV. Trimming removed 5 bases from V and 4 bases from J, with 12 bases in between. This CDR3 is 14 amino acids long. The record originates from a study of T cell repertoires in cytomegalovirus infection. Study in general: Evidence of both CMV infection and a matching HLA type came from public TCR beta signatures.

Study-wide points: Dominant in the ex vivo response were TCR beta clonotypes restricted by HLA-C and specific for CMV. Cumulative public TCR beta family frequency identified carriers of CMV plus the relevant HLA.

TCRdb recomputed calls from the reads with MiXCR, one row per CDR3 protein. The table shows roughly 310,000 distinct CDR3 sequences, with roughly 15% occurring only once. The V call is TRBV11-2, the J call TRBJ2-1, with D unresolved. The receptor was derived from a human donor in good health (CMV status not recorded). Some clones in this sample may be carry-over from other donors' samples. Sample: PBMCs. Here the CDR3 reads CASSPKLGYNEQFF. CDR3 DNA: TGTGCCAGCAGCCCTAAGTTGGGGTACAATGAGCAGTTCTTC.